The source of this TCR beta chain is a study of T cell responses to AZD1222 COVID-19 vaccine. V lost 5 bases and J lost 5; bases outside the gene matches: 11. This CDR3 is 16 amino acids long. Germline assignment: CDR1 MDHEN and CDR2 SYDVKM. As to this clone: What it recognizes is unknown.

The data were produced by immunoSEQ multiplex PCR, yet TCRdb's version contains in-frame clones alone and is incomplete. The repertoire includes 45,000 to 65,000 clones, approximately 80% of them detected once, and roughly 4.9% sits in the top ten. Study-wide points: Most donors were white British and more were female, and clonal diversity was possibly underestimated. Two doses of AZD1222 preceded a rise in Spike-specific TCR breadth and depth.

V gene TRBV28 combines with J gene TRBJ2-1; 8 nucleotides agree with TRBD2. This TCR came from an adult who received the AZD1222 COVID-19 vaccine. The sample consisted of peripheral blood, taken 28 days after the second AZD1222 dose. The CDR3 nucleotides read TGTGCCAGCAGTCCCGGTGCGGCGGGAGGTCACAATGAGCAGTTCTTC. Amino acid sequence: CASSPGAAGGHNEQFF.